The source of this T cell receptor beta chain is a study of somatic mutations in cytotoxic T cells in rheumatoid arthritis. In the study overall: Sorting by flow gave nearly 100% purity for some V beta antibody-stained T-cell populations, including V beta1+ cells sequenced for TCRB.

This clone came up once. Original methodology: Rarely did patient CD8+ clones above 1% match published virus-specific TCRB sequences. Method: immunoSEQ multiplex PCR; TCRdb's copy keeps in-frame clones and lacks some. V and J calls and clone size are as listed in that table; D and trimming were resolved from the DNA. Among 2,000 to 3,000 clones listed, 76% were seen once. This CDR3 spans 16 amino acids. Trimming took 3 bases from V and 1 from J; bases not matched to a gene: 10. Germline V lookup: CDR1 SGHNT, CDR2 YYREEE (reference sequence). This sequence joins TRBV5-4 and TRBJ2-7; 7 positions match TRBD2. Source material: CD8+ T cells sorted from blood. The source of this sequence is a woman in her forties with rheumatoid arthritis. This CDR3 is CASSWGETSTSYEQYF. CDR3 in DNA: TGTGCCAGCAGCTGGGGCGAGACTAGCACTTCCTACGAGCAGTACTTC.